The clone carrying this TCR beta chain has only a few counts. No antigen is known for it. The data originate from a study of T-cell memory formation after mild COVID-19. Findings of the study overall: There was no confirmation that second-wave clones peaking on day 37 were SARS-CoV-2 specific. Contracting clones, day 15 to 85, had balanced CD4/CD8, and later expanders favored CD4+.

MiXCR was run by TCRdb on the 5' RACE reads, yielding one entry per CDR3 protein. The profile shows about 610,000 distinct CDR3 sequences, 17% of them singletons. Germline CDR1 is SGHRS and CDR2 is YFSETQ. V was trimmed by 0 bases and J by 4 bases, leaving 13 bases between them. This CDR3 has 15 amino acids. J is TRBJ1-2 and V is TRBV5-1, with unresolved D. Sequencing was done on a sample of PBMCs or a T cell subset sorted from them (not recorded which). This TCR was recovered from an adult woman who had mild COVID-19 (a few samples of this study predate the infection). Cell type and time point are not known. DNA for the CDR3: TGCGCCAGCAGCTTGGCGCTGGGAGCTACCTATGGCTACACCTTC. It translates to CASSLALGATYGYTF.